Presented here are 19 T cell receptor beta chains from one specimen sequenced in a study of shared T cell receptors in the human thymus. The table came from immunoSEQ multiplex PCR; TCRdb's copy has only in-frame clones and leaves some out. This table has more than 550,000 clones, 70% to 90% appearing once. The data were also submitted as part of a second study, on human thymus T cells.

The sample taken for sequencing was thymocytes. The receptors here all came from a boy in the first two years of life with a congenital heart defect.

The chain carries TRBV29-1 and TRBJ2-7; 7 nucleotides line up with TRBD1. The length of the CDR3 is 11 residues. V lost 7 bases and J lost 3; bases outside the gene matches: 3. From germline, CDR1 is SQVTM and CDR2 ANQGSEA. CDR3 sequence reads: CSGGTDYEQYF. The CDR3 coding sequence is TGCAGCGGTGGGACAGACTACGAGCAGTACTTC.

The chain has TRBV2 and TRBJ2-7, with 7 bases that match TRBD2. J gave up 1 base and V 4 bases, and 10 bases lay outside the gene matches. The CDR3 runs to 16 residues. From germline, CDR1 is SNHLY and CDR2 FYNNEI. The DNA of the CDR3 is TGTGCCAGCAGTGCCCCTAGCGGCGGAGGGTCCTACGAGCAGTACTTC. This encodes CASSAPSGGGSYEQYF.

The chain's CDR3 is CASSVKLAGGPNTGELFF. CDR3 nucleotides: TGCGCCAGCAGCGTCAAACTAGCGGGAGGGCCGAACACCGGGGAGCTGTTTTTT. The chain has TRBV5-1 and TRBJ2-2; the match to TRBD2 covers 13 bases. Trimming removed 4 bases from V and 0 bases from J; junction bases left unmatched: 6. The germline V gene encodes CDR1 SGHRS and CDR2 YFSETQ. The length of the CDR3 is 18 residues.

The gene calls are TRBV7-2 and TRBJ1-2, with TRBD1 identical over 8 bases. The CDR3 contains 16 residues. Losses at the gene ends were 0 bases for V and 4 bases for J; bases not matched to a gene: 7. Germline CDR1 is SGHTA and CDR2 is FQGNSA. CDR3 nucleotide sequence: TGTGCCAGCAGCTTAGCGATAGGACAGGGAGTCTATGGCTACACCTTC. It specifies CASSLAIGQGVYGYTF.

The rearrangement joins TRBV4-3 to TRBJ1-1; D may be TRBD1 (5 bases). Trimming took off 2 bases at V and 0 bases at J, with 16 bases between the two ends. The CDR3 totals 17 residues. CDR1 is LGHNA, CDR2 YSLEER, per germline. CDR3: CASSQNGGEYMNTEAFF. The CDR3, as DNA: TGCGCCAGCAGCCAAAACGGGGGGGAGTATATGAACACTGAAGCTTTCTTT.

The J gene is TRBJ1-1, the V gene TRBV2; the match to TRBD1 covers 10 bases. The CDR3 runs to 14 residues. Trimming cost V 4 bases and J 3 bases; bases outside gene matches: 2. The germline V gene has CDR1 SNHLY and CDR2 FYNNEI. This chain's CDR3 is CASSVGTGDTEAFF. The DNA of the CDR3 is TGTGCCAGCAGTGTGGGGACAGGGGACACTGAAGCTTTCTTT.

This chain's CDR3 is CASTQGAGVRTEAFF. CDR3 bases: TGTGCCAGTACCCAAGGTGCAGGGGTAAGGACTGAAGCTTTCTTT. The rearrangement links TRBV19 to TRBJ1-1, with a tentative D call TRBD1 (6 bases). Germline CDR1 and CDR2: LNHDA and SQIVND (reference sequence). The germline V and J ends were trimmed by 7 bases and 5 bases, with 20 bases remaining between them. CDR3 length: 15 amino acids.

The chain links TRBV11-2 to TRBJ1-1; D perhaps matches TRBD1 (6 bases). The CDR3 sequence is 13 residues long. The germline V and J ends were trimmed by 8 bases and 3 bases, with 13 bases remaining between them. Germline CDR1 is SGHAT and CDR2 is FQNNGV. CDR3 protein: CASSPGVDTEAFF. CDR3 nucleotides: TGTGCCAGCTCCCCAGGGGTAGACACTGAAGCTTTCTTT.

The chain recombines TRBV5-4 with TRBJ2-5, with 12 bases identical to TRBD2. V was pared by 4 bases and J by 5 bases, with 15 bases of the junction left unmatched. The CDR3 spans 18 residues. Looked up from germline, CDR1 is SGHNT and CDR2 is YYREEE (reference sequence). The CDR3 DNA reads as TGTGCCAGCAGCCCAACTCTAGCGGGGGGGCCCGAAGGGGAGACCCAGTACTTC. The encoded protein is CASSPTLAGGPEGETQYF.

The V and J genes are TRBV7-8 and TRBJ1-2; the D is unclear. Trimming removed 1 base from V and 4 bases from J, with 16 bases in between. Germline values: CDR1 SGHVS, CDR2 FQNEAQ. The CDR3 runs 16 residues. This CDR3 is CASSLEASQRSYGYTF. In nucleotides, the CDR3 is TGTGCCAGCAGCTTAGAGGCCAGCCAAAGGAGCTATGGCTACACCTTC.

The chain has TRBV5-4 and TRBJ1-2; 11 nucleotides align to TRBD1. V gave up 3 bases and J gave up 8 bases; unmatched junction bases: 15. From germline, CDR1 is SGHNT and CDR2 YYREEE (reference sequence). This CDR3 spans 17 amino acids. In DNA form, the CDR3 reads TGTGCCAGCAGCTCCGACAATGTTCCGGGACAGGGGGAAGGCTACACCTTC. Its protein is CASSSDNVPGQGEGYTF.

This clone showed up just a few times. J is TRBJ1-3 and V is TRBV28; D unresolved. The V and J ends lost 4 bases and 2 bases respectively, with 12 bases between them. CDR1 and CDR2 from the germline V gene are MDHEN and SYDVKM. CDR3 length equals 15 residues. The CDR3 sequence is CASSSPVVAGNTIYF. The CDR3 DNA reads as TGTGCCAGCAGTTCCCCGGTTGTTGCTGGAAACACCATATATTTT.

The J gene is TRBJ2-3, the V gene TRBV27, with 11 bases aligning to TRBD2. The CDR3 runs to 14 residues. With 6 bases clipped from V and 5 bases from J, the junction kept 4 bases outside the gene matches. Looked up from germline, CDR1 is MNHEY and CDR2 is SMNVEV (reference sequence). Here the CDR3 DNA reads TGTGCCAGCAGGGGACTAGCGGCCAAAGATACGCAGTATTTT. It translates to CASRGLAAKDTQYF.

This chain connects TRBV29-1 to TRBJ2-1, with TRBD2 matching 9 bases. CDR3 length equals 15 residues. Germline V gene data show CDR1 as SQVTM and CDR2 as ANQGSEA. With 5 bases clipped from V and 4 bases from J, the junction kept 9 bases outside the gene matches. The CDR3 is CSVKSNSGSYNEQFF. The DNA for the CDR3 is TGCAGCGTTAAGAGTAATAGCGGGAGTTACAATGAGCAGTTCTTC.

The rearrangement uses TRBV7-8 and TRBJ2-5; 8 bases line up with TRBD1. Judging by the DNA end, TRBJ2-7 fits better; the J call may be wrong. Looked up from germline, CDR1 is SGHVS and CDR2 is FQNEAQ. The CDR3 is 18 residues long. CDR3 bases: TGTGCCAGCAGCTTACGTCTTCACAGGACAGGGCTCTCCTACGAGCAGTACTTC. Protein product: CASSLRLHRTGLSYEQYF.

The gene calls are TRBV5-5 and TRBJ2-2; maybe TRBD1 (5 bases). V was pared by 1 base and J by 2 bases, with 6 bases between. CDR1 SGHKS and CDR2 YYEKEE come from the germline V gene (reference sequence). There are 14 residues in the CDR3. CDR3 sequence (DNA): TGTGCCAGCAGCTTGCAGGGAAACACCGGGGAGCTGTTTTTT. It encodes CASSLQGNTGELFF.

This chain's CDR3 is CASSQADRGYEQYF. In DNA, the CDR3 is TGCGCCAGCAGCCAGGCAGACAGGGGGTACGAGCAGTACTTC. The chain uses TRBV4-3 and TRBJ2-7; TRBD1 aligns across 9 bases. Germline CDR1 and CDR2: LGHNA and YSLEER. The CDR3 is made up of 14 amino acids. The ends lost 3 bases at V and 4 bases at J; junction bases unmatched: 4.

This chain links TRBV5-6 with TRBJ2-1; TRBD2 might be the D (5 bases). With 0 bases removed from V and 7 bases from J, the gap between germline ends came to 14 bases. Germline V CDR1 and CDR2: SGHDT, YYEEEE. This CDR3 has 15 amino acids. CDR3 in amino acids: CASSLDGVDENEQFF. The CDR3 nucleotides are TGTGCCAGCAGCTTGGACGGGGTCGATGAAAATGAGCAGTTCTTC.

The chain recombines TRBV6-5 with TRBJ2-7; D gene unclear. Germline V gene lookup returns CDR1 MNHEY and CDR2 SVGAGI. Trimming pared 5 bases from V and 1 base from J, leaving 12 bases between. CDR3 length: 14 residues. In DNA form, the CDR3 reads TGTGCCAGCAGTCCGACGACTGGGTCCTACGAGCAGTACTTC. Translated: CASSPTTGSYEQYF.